These 10 T cell receptor beta chains came from one sample sequenced in a study of T cells in Graves' hyperthyroidism and ophthalmopathy. Amplification of TCR beta CDR3 regions used RNA as the template. When the TCR CDR3 underwent first-round RT-PCR, the HTBI primer set was used. TCRdb reprocessed the multiplex PCR reads via MiXCR and lists one record per CDR3 protein. Counted here are about 350,000 distinct CDR3 sequences, about 15% occurring once; the ten biggest clones make up approximately 25%. Specimen: blood. These receptors were obtained from a woman under 40 with Graves' hyperthyroidism.

This clonotype was counted at least ten times. Here the CDR3 DNA reads TGTGCCAGCAGCTCACGGGGACGCAGTAAAGAGACCCAGTACTTC. This translates into CASSSRGRSKETQYF. The genes are TRBV7-8 and TRBJ2-5; either TRBD1 or TRBD2 may fit D (5 bases each). The CDR3 totals 15 residues. With 4 bases removed from V and 3 bases from J, the gap between germline ends came to 15 bases. Germline V gene sequence: CDR1 SGHVS, CDR2 FQNEAQ.

Points on this clonotype: Possible read error: a much larger clone is one base away. V gene TRBV29-1 combines with J gene TRBJ2-5; D may match TRBD1 or TRBD2 (5 bases each). CDR3 length: 13 residues. CDR1 and CDR2 (germline): SQVTM, ANQGSEA. The CDR3 DNA reads as TGCAGCGTTGGCGAGGGACGAAAAGAGACCAAGTACTTC. It is translated as CSVGEGRKETKYF.

The rearrangement joins TRBV7-9 to TRBJ1-1; D remains unclear. Germline values: CDR1 SEHNR, CDR2 FQNEAQ (reference sequence). This CDR3 is 14 amino acids long. The ends were cut back, 6 bases at V and 0 bases at J, with 11 bases in the middle. CDR3 DNA: TGTGCCAGCAGTACAGCGCCTATGAACACTGAAGCTTTCTTT. This sequence encodes CASSTAPMNTEAFF.

This clonotype came up a few times. The rearrangement links TRBV3-1 to TRBJ2-7; D may be TRBD2 (5 bases). The CDR3 runs to 15 residues. The ends were cut back, 0 bases at V and 3 bases at J, with 12 bases in the middle. Germline V lookup: CDR1 LGHDT, CDR2 YNNKEL (reference sequence). CDR3 bases: TGTGCCAGCAGCCAAGAGGGAGACCCCGTCTACGAGCAGTACTTC. It specifies CASSQEGDPVYEQYF.

The chain links TRBV18 to TRBJ2-7, with D possibly being TRBD2 (6 bases). Trimming removed 4 bases at V and 6 bases at J, with 10 bases between. Germline V gene sequence: CDR1 KGHSH, CDR2 LQKENI. This CDR3 contains 12 residues. The CDR3 sequence: CASSRGTSEQYF. Written as DNA, the CDR3 is TGTGCCAGCTCACGTGGGACTTCCGAGCAGTACTTC.

This clonotype came up many times. The chain has TRBV30 and TRBJ2-7; TRBD1 might be the D (6 bases). Trimming took 2 bases from V and 3 from J, leaving 11 bases between them. The CDR3 spans 13 residues. Germline V gives CDR1 GTSNPN, CDR2 SVGIG (reference sequence). The CDR3 DNA reads as TGTGCCTGGAGTATTACAGGGCGCTACGAGCAGTACTTC. Protein: CAWSITGRYEQYF.

A single count supports this clonotype. CDR3 nucleotides: TGCAGCGTTCGCGGGCAAAGCGATACGCAGTATTTT. Translating gives CSVRGQSDTQYF. V is TRBV29-1 and J is TRBJ2-3; possible D gene TRBD2, 5 bases. This CDR3 has 12 amino acids. Trimming removed 5 bases at V and 6 bases at J, with 12 bases between. Germline lookup yields CDR1 SQVTM and CDR2 ANQGSEA.

This clonotype was recorded only once. The rearrangement links TRBV28 to TRBJ1-1; no clear D. Trimming stripped 10 bases from V and 1 base from J, with 13 bases between. This CDR3 spans 13 amino acids. Germline V gene sequence: CDR1 MDHEN, CDR2 SYDVKM. The CDR3 nucleotides read TGTGCCAACCCGGACGGAAAGAACACTGAAGCTTTCTTT. It translates to CANPDGKNTEAFF.

This clonotype was recorded many times. J is TRBJ2-5 and V is TRBV28, with TRBD1 identical over 10 bases. From germline, CDR1 is MDHEN and CDR2 SYDVKM. This CDR3 region has 17 residues. The trim removed 2 bases at V and 5 bases at J, leaving 11 bases unmatched. The CDR3 DNA follows: TGTGCCAGCAGTTTAGAGACAGGGGGCGCCCCCGGGGAGACCCAGTACTTC. It codes for CASSLETGGAPGETQYF.

The chain carries TRBV29-1 and TRBJ1-2; 8 positions agree with TRBD1. CDR3 length: 13 amino acids. V shed 4 bases and J 6 bases; nucleotides not matched to a gene: 7. Germline-derived CDR1 and CDR2 are SQVTM and ANQGSEA. The CDR3 region has the DNA TGCAGCGTTGTGCAACAGGGGGATGATGGCTACACCTTC. It specifies CSVVQQGDDGYTF.